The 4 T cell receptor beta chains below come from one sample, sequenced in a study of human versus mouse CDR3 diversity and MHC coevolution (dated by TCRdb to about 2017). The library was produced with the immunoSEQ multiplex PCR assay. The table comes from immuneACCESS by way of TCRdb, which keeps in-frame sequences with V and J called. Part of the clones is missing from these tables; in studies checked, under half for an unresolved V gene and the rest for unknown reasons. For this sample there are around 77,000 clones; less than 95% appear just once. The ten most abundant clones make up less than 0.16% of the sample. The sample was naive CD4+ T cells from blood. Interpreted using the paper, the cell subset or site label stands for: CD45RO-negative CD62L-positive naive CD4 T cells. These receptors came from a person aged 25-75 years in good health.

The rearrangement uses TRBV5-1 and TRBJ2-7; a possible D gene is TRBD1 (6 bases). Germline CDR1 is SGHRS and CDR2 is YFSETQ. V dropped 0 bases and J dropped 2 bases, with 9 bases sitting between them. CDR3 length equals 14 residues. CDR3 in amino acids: CASSLDAGAYEQYF. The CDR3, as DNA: TGCGCCAGCAGCTTGGACGCAGGGGCCTACGAGCAGTACTTC.

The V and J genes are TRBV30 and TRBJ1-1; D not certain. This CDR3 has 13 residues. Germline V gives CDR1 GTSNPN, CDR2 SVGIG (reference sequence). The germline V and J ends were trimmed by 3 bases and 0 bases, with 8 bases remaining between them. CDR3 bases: TGTGCCTGGAGGCGAGGCATGAACACTGAAGCTTTCTTT. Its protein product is CAWRRGMNTEAFF. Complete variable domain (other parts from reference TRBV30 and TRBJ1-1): SQTIHQWPATLVQPVGSPLSLECTVEGTSNPNLYWYRQAAGRGLQLLFYSVGIGQISSEVPQNLSASRPQDRQFILSSKKLLLSDSGFYLCAWRRGMNTEAFFGQGTRLTVV.

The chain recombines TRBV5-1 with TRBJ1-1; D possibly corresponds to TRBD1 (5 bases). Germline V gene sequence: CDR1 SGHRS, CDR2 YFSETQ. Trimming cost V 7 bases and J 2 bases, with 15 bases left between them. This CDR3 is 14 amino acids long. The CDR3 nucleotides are TGCGCCAGCGCCTATGGGGGAGGTAACACTGAAGCTTTCTTT. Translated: CASAYGGGNTEAFF.

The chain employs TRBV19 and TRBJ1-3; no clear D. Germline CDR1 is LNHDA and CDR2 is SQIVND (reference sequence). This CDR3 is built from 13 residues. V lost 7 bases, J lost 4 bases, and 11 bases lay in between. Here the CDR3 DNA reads TGTGCCAGTAACCAAGAGGTCGGAAACACCATATATTTT. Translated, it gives CASNQEVGNTIYF.